These T cell receptor beta chains were read from a single sample in a study of tumor-infiltrating lymphocytes in primary liver carcinoma. From the multiplex PCR reads, TCRdb called clonotypes with MiXCR, one entry per CDR3 protein. The table has more than 45,000 distinct CDR3 sequences, about 68% seen once. Sequences were obtained from liver tumor tissue from sampling region 3. Receptors originate from a man in his forties or fifties with primary liver carcinoma and hepatitis B virus infection. CDR3s include the opening cysteine and the closing phenylalanine or tryptophan. D genes are given only for firm matches. The size entry is marked missing in some rows and otherwise reads once, few, many or a size class.

V gene: TRBV12-3/TRBV12-4; clone size: few; D gene: NA; J gene: TRBJ2-1; CDR3 DNA: TGTGCCGGCAGTATTACCGGGACTTCCGATGGGCAGTTCTTC; CDR3 protein: CAGSITGTSDGQFF
V gene: TRBV11-2; clone size: NA; D gene: NA; J gene: TRBJ2-1; CDR3 DNA: TGTGTCAGCAGCCCGGAGTATAATGGGCAGTTCTTC; CDR3 protein: CVSSPEYNGQFF
V gene: TRBV4-1; clone size: NA; D gene: NA; J gene: TRBJ1-4; CDR3 DNA: TGTGCCAGCAGCCGGATATACGGGGGCCCTAAAGAAAAACTGTTTTTT; CDR3 protein: CASSRIYGGPKEKLFF
V gene: TRBV29-1; clone size: once; D gene: NA; J gene: TRBJ1-1; CDR3 DNA: TGCGGCATTCTCGGCACTGAAGCTTTCTTT; CDR3 protein: CGILGTEAFF
V gene: TRBV12-3/TRBV12-4; clone size: many; D gene: NA; J gene: TRBJ1-3; CDR3 DNA: TGTGCCAGCAGTCCACGCCTCGAGAGGGACACCATATATTTT; CDR3 protein: CASSPRLERDTIYF
V gene: TRBV4-1; clone size: NA; D gene: NA; J gene: TRBJ2-1; CDR3 DNA: TGCGCCAGCAGCCTTTACGACAATGAGCAGTTGTTC; CDR3 protein: CASSLYDNEQLF
V gene: TRBV28; clone size: many; D gene: NA; J gene: TRBJ2-7; CDR3 DNA: TGTGCCAGCAGTCCAATCCAGGGTAGATACGAGCAGTACTTC; CDR3 protein: CASSPIQGRYEQYF
V gene: TRBV11-2; clone size: NA; D gene: TRBD2; J gene: TRBJ2-1; CDR3 DNA: TGTGCCAGCAGCTTGGATATCGGACTAGCCATGAGTGATCGGTTCTTC; CDR3 protein: CASSLDIGLAMSDRFF
V gene: TRBV11-2; clone size: NA; D gene: NA; J gene: TRBJ2-7; CDR3 DNA: TGTGCCAGCAGCTTAACTGGCACTGCATACGTGCAGTACTTC; CDR3 protein: CASSLTGTAYVQYF
V gene: TRBV2; clone size: NA; D gene: TRBD2; J gene: TRBJ2-7; CDR3 DNA: TGTACCAGCAGCCGAGGGGGACTAGCGCCCTACGAGCAGTACTTC; CDR3 protein: CTSSRGGLAPYEQYF
V gene: TRBV6-6; clone size: NA; D gene: NA; J gene: TRBJ1-5; CDR3 DNA: TGTGCCCGCAGTTACCGAGTAGAGCATAGCAATCAGCCCCATCATTTT; CDR3 protein: CARSYRVEHSNQPHHF
V gene: TRBV29-1; clone size: NA; D gene: NA; J gene: TRBJ2-3; CDR3 DNA: TGCTGCGTTGGGTACCAGGACCACGGCTACACAGATACGCAGTACTTT; CDR3 protein: CCVGYQDHGYTDTQYF
V gene: TRBV29-1; clone size: once; D gene: TRBD1; J gene: TRBJ2-1; CDR3 DNA: TGCAGCATAGGGACAGGGGGATACATTGAGCAGTTCTTC; CDR3 protein: CSIGTGGYIEQFF
V gene: TRBV5-4; clone size: NA; D gene: NA; J gene: TRBJ2-6; CDR3 DNA: TGTGCAAGCAGCTTCCCCTCGGGGCGAGGCTCTGGGGCCAACGTCCTGAGTTTC; CDR3 protein: CASSFPSGRGSGANVLSF
V gene: TRBV29-1; clone size: NA; D gene: TRBD1; J gene: TRBJ2-7; CDR3 DNA: TGCAGCGTTGGGGGACAGGGTTCATACAAGCAGTGCTTC; CDR3 protein: CSVGGQGSYKQCF
V gene: TRBV7-2; clone size: NA; D gene: NA; J gene: TRBJ1-1; CDR3 DNA: TGTGCCAGCAGCCTCCAGGGTCGTCCCTTGAACACTGAAGCTTTCTTT; CDR3 protein: CASSLQGRPLNTEAFF
V gene: TRBV11-1; clone size: NA; D gene: TRBD2; J gene: TRBJ2-1; CDR3 DNA: TGTGCCAGCAGCCTGAGACTAGCAGGAGGAGTAGACAATGAGCAGTTCTTC; CDR3 protein: CASSLRLAGGVDNEQFF
V gene: TRBV4-1; clone size: NA; D gene: NA; J gene: TRBJ2-7; CDR3 DNA: TGCGCCAGCAGCCAAGCAAGCGAATCTTACGAGCAGTACTTC; CDR3 protein: CASSQASESYEQYF
V gene: TRBV28; clone size: once; D gene: NA; J gene: TRBJ1-4; CDR3 DNA: TGTGCCAGCAGTTTATCACAGTTAAATGAAAAACTGCTTTTT; CDR3 protein: CASSLSQLNEKLLF
V gene: TRBV30; clone size: many; D gene: NA; J gene: TRBJ1-6; CDR3 DNA: TGTGCCTGGAGTGTACCCGCCAGTGGTGGAATTCGGCCCCTCCACTTT; CDR3 protein: CAWSVPASGGIRPLHF
V gene: TRBV7-9; clone size: many; D gene: NA; J gene: TRBJ1-3; CDR3 DNA: TGTGCCAGCAGCTTAGGTCGGACGGCGGCCGGAAACACCATATATTTT; CDR3 protein: CASSLGRTAAGNTIYF
V gene: TRBV10-3; clone size: once; D gene: TRBD1; J gene: TRBJ2-6; CDR3 DNA: TGTGCCACGATAGGACAGGGGGCTAGAGGGGCCAAATTCCTGACTTTC; CDR3 protein: CATIGQGARGAKFLTF
V gene: TRBV28; clone size: NA; D gene: TRBD2; J gene: TRBJ2-7; CDR3 DNA: TGTGCCAGCAGTGGGGGGGGCTCCTACGAGCAGTACTTC; CDR3 protein: CASSGGGSYEQYF